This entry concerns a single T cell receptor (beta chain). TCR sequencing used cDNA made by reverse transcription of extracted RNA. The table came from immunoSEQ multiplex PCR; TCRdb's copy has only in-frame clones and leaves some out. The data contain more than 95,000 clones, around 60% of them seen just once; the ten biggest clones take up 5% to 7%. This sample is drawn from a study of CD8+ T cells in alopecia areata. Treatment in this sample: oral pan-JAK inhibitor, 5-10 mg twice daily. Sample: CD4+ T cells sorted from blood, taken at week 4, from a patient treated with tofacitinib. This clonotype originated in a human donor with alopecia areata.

CDR3 in DNA: TGTGCCAGCAGTTACTCCACAGGGGACTCACCCCTCCACTTT. Translation gives CASSYSTGDSPLHF. The V and J genes are TRBV6-5 and TRBJ1-6; TRBD1 matches at 7 bases. This CDR3 has 14 residues. The junction had 3 bases not matched to a gene; V was cut back by 0 bases and J by 10 bases. CDR1 and CDR2 (germline): MNHEY, SVGAGI.